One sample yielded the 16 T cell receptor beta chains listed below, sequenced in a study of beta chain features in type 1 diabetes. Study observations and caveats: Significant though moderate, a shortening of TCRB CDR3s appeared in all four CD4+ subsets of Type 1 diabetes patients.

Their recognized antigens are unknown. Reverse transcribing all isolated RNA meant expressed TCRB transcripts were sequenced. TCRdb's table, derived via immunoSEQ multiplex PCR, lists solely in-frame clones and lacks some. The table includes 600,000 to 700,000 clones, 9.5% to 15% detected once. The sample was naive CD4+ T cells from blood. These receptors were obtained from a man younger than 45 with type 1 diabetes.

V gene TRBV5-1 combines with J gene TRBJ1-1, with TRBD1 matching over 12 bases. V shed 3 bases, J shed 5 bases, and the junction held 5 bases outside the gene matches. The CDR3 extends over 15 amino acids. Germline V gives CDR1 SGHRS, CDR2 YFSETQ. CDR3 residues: CASSSGQGAWTEAFF. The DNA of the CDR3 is TGCGCCAGCAGCTCGGGACAGGGGGCTTGGACTGAAGCTTTCTTT. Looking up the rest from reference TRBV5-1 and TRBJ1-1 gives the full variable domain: KAGVTQTPRYLIKTRGQQVTLSCSPISGHRSVSWYQQTPGQGLQFLFEYFSETQRNKGNFPGRFSGRQFSNSRSEMNVSTLELGDSALYLCASSSGQGAWTEAFFGQGTRLTVV.

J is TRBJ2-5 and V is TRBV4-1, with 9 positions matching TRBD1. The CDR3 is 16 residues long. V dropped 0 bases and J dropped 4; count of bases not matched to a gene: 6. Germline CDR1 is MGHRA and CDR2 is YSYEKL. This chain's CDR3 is CASSQDLPDRGETQYF. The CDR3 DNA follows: TGCGCCAGCAGCCAAGATCTCCCGGACAGGGGAGAGACCCAGTACTTC.

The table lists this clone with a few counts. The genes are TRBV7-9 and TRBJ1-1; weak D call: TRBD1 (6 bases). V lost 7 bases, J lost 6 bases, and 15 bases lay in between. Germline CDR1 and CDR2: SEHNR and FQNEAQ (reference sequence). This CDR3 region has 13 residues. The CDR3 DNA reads TGTGCCAGCAAAACAACAGGGTACGCTGAAGCTTTCTTT. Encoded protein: CASKTTGYAEAFF.

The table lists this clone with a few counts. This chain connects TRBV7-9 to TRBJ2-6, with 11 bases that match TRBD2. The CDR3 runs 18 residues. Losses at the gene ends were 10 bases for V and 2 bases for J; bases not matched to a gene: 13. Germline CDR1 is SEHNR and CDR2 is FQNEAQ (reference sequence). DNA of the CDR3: TGTGCCATCCCCACCCATAGCGGGGGGGCCCCTGGGGCCAACGTCCTGACTTTC. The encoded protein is CAIPTHSGGAPGANVLTF.

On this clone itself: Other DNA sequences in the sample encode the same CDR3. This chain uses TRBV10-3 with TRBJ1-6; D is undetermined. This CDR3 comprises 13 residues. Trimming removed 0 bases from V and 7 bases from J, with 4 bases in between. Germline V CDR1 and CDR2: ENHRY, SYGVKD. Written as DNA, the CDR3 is TGTGCCATCAGTGAGTCCGAGAATTCACCCCTCCACTTT. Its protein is CAISESENSPLHF.

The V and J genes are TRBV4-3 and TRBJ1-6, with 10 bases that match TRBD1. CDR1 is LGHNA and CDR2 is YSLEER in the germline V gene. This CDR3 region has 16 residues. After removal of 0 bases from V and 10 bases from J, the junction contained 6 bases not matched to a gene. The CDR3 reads CASSQDRGTGDSPLHF. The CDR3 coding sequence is TGCGCCAGCAGCCAAGATCGTGGGACAGGGGACTCACCCCTCCACTTT.

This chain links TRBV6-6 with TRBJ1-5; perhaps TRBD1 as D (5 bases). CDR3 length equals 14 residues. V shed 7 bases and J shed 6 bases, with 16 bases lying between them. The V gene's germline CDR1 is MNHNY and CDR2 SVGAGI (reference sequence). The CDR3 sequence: CASIAGQGGQPQHF. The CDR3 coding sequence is TGTGCCAGCATTGCAGGGCAGGGAGGTCAGCCCCAGCATTTT.

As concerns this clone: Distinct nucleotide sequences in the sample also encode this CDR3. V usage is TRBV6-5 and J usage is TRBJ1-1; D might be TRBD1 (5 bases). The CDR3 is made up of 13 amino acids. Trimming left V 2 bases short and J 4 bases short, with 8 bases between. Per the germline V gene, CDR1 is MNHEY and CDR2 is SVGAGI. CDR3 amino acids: CASSYPGGTEAFF. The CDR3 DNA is TGTGCCAGCAGTTACCCGGGGGGCACTGAAGCTTTCTTT.

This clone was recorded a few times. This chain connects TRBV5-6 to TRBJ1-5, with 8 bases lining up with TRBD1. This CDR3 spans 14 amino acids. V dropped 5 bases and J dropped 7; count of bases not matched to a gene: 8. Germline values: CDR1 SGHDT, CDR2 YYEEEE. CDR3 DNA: TGTGCCAGCAGTCGGACAGGGAAAAGACAGCCCCAGCATTTT. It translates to CASSRTGKRQPQHF.

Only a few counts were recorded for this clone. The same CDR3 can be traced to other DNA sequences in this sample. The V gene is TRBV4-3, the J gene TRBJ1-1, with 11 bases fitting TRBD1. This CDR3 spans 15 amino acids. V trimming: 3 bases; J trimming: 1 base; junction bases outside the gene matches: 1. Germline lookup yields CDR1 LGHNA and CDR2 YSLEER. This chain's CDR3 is CASSQDRGRNTEAFF. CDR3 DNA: TGCGCCAGCAGCCAGGACAGGGGGCGGAACACTGAAGCTTTCTTT.

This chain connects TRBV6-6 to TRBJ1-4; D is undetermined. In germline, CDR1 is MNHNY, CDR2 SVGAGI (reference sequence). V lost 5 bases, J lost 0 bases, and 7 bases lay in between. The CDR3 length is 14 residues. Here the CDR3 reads CASSKPATNEKLFF. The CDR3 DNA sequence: TGTGCCAGCAGTAAACCTGCAACTAATGAAAAACTGTTTTTT.

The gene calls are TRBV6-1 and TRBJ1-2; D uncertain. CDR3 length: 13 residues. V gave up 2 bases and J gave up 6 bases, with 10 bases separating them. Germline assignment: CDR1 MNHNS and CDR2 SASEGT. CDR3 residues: CASSETTSHGYTF. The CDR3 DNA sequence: TGTGCCAGCAGTGAAACTACCAGTCATGGCTACACCTTC.

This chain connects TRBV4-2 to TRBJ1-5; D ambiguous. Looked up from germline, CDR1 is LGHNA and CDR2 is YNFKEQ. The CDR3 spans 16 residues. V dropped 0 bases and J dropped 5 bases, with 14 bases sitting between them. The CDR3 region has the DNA TGTGCCAGCAGCCAAGATGGTAGCGGGGAGGATCAGCCCCAGCATTTT. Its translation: CASSQDGSGEDQPQHF.

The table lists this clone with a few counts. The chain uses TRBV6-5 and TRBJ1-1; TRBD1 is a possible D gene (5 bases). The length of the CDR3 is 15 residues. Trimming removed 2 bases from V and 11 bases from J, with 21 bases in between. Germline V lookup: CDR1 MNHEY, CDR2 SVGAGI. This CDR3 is CASSYPGTGLGSAFF. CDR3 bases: TGTGCCAGCAGTTACCCAGGGACGGGTCTTGGGTCGGCTTTCTTT.

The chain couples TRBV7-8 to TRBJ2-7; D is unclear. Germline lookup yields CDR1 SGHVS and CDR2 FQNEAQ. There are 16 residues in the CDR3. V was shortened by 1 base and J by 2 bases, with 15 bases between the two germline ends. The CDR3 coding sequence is TGTGCCAGCAGCTTAGTATCCGGGCAGGTCCCCTACGAGCAGTACTTC. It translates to CASSLVSGQVPYEQYF.

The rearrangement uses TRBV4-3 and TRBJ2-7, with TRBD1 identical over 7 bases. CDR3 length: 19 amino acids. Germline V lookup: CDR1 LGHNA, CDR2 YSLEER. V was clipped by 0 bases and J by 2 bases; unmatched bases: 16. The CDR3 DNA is TGCGCCAGCAGCCAAGAGAAATCGGTAGGGGGACAGCTCCCCTACGAGCAGTACTTC. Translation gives CASSQEKSVGGQLPYEQYF.